Listed below are T cell receptor beta chains from one sample, sequenced in a study of monozygotic twins with cystic fibrosis. Generated by immunoSEQ multiplex PCR, the TCRdb table keeps only in-frame clones and is missing some. The sample includes around 35,000 clones, approximately 87% of them seen just once. Sequencing was performed on blood. The origin of the receptors is a girl aged 2 to 9 with cystic fibrosis. Each CDR3 is given with its conserved first and last residue. The size of a clone is reported for some rows only, either as once, few or many, or as a class for expanded clones.

>TRBV7-2|TRBJ1-2|-
CASSLMSTGNNYGYTF
>TRBV14|TRBJ1-3|-
CASSQHSDPSPLNTIYF
>TRBV5-4|TRBJ2-2|-
CASSSLALNTGELFF
>TRBV7-6|TRBJ1-1|-
CASSLAGQSNTEAFF
>TRBV25-1|TRBJ1-1|few
CASRRQGTGNTEAFF
>TRBV7-2|TRBJ1-4|-
CASSLGTGDEKLFF
>TRBV4-3|TRBJ1-1|once
CASMRIMNTEAFF
>TRBV6-1|TRBJ1-4|once
CASAYQDSWNEKLFF
>TRBV5-1|TRBJ2-5|-
CASSWPGTQETQYF
>TRBV7-9|TRBJ1-1|-
CASSLGRKVGQNTEAFF
>TRBV9|TRBJ2-3|-
CASSVVVGDTQYF
>TRBV5-1|TRBJ1-2|-
CASTLTDRPFYGYTF
>TRBV7-2|TRBJ2-6|-
CASIKWGSGANVLTF
>TRBV5-1|TRBJ1-2|-
CASRSGTGGIYGYTF
>TRBV7-9|TRBJ2-7|-
CASSLAVKQGSYEQYF
>TRBV5-6|TRBJ2-1|-
CASSYFSGGAIDEQFF
>TRBV4-1|TRBJ1-2|-
CASSQVTLGGYTF
>TRBV2|TRBJ2-7|-
CASRDRPYEQYF
>TRBV5-1|TRBJ2-5|-
CASSGGTSGGAETQYF
>TRBV25-1|TRBJ1-6|-
CASSDSLRSPLHF
>TRBV30|TRBJ1-5|-
CAWSTRQIGNQPQHF
>TRBV5-1|TRBJ2-3|-
CASAWTADTQYF
>TRBV30|TRBJ1-3|-
CAWRTGSSGNTIYF
>TRBV29-1|TRBJ2-3|-
CSVEKGDTQYF
>TRBV5-6|TRBJ2-1|-
CASSRTAPQGGQFF
>TRBV4-3|TRBJ2-2|-
CASSQIGGTNTGELFF
>TRBV30|TRBJ2-1|-
CAWSVPDRTYNEQFF
>TRBV30|TRBJ2-7|few
CAWSKGQGSYEQYF
>TRBV7-2|TRBJ2-2|-
CASSLVGRTSGADTGELFF
>TRBV7-9|TRBJ1-1|-
CASRTGGEAFF
>TRBV7-9|TRBJ1-3|few
CASSLPGSGNTIYF
>TRBV7-9|TRBJ1-1|-
CASSVGRQGLNSNTEAFF
>TRBV30|TRBJ1-1|-
CAWSVKVLNTEAFF
>TRBV6-6|TRBJ2-7|once
CASSNGPTYEQYF
>TRBV2|TRBJ1-2|-
CASSGGRGDYGYTF
>TRBV4-1|TRBJ2-7|-
CASSQAWGWVTYEQYF
>TRBV2|TRBJ1-2|-
CASSDQGFYGYTF
>TRBV19|TRBJ2-2|-
CASSTGDRGPNTGELFF
>TRBV19|TRBJ1-2|-
CASSIDRWNYGYTF
>TRBV6-5|TRBJ1-1|-
CASSYGYMNTEAFF
>TRBV7-2|TRBJ2-5|-
CASSLTSGGYQETQYF
>TRBV30|TRBJ1-4|-
CAGRGQGYPPEKLFF
>TRBV18|TRBJ1-6|few
CASSPQRDNSPLHF
>TRBV6-5|TRBJ1-3|-
CASSYSREPPGNTIYF
>TRBV14|TRBJ2-3|-
CASSQALSGHHTDTQYF
>TRBV7-9|TRBJ1-2|-
CASSLDINYGYTF
>TRBV5-8|TRBJ2-5|-
CASTLGWGQRVETQYF
>TRBV5-5|TRBJ1-1|-
CASRRGQGRTEAFF
>TRBV5-4|TRBJ2-4|-
CASSLTGSGTAKNIQYF
>TRBV29-1|TRBJ2-5|once
CSVAITGAETQYF
>TRBV5-1|TRBJ2-5|once
CASSYSSTGGQETQYF
>TRBV6-4|TRBJ1-6|-
CASSERRNSPLHF
>TRBV15|TRBJ1-1|-
CATSRDRVGTEAFF
>TRBV18|TRBJ2-7|-
CASSPTRGSEQYF
>TRBV2|TRBJ1-2|-
CASSGLPRDRDYYGYTF